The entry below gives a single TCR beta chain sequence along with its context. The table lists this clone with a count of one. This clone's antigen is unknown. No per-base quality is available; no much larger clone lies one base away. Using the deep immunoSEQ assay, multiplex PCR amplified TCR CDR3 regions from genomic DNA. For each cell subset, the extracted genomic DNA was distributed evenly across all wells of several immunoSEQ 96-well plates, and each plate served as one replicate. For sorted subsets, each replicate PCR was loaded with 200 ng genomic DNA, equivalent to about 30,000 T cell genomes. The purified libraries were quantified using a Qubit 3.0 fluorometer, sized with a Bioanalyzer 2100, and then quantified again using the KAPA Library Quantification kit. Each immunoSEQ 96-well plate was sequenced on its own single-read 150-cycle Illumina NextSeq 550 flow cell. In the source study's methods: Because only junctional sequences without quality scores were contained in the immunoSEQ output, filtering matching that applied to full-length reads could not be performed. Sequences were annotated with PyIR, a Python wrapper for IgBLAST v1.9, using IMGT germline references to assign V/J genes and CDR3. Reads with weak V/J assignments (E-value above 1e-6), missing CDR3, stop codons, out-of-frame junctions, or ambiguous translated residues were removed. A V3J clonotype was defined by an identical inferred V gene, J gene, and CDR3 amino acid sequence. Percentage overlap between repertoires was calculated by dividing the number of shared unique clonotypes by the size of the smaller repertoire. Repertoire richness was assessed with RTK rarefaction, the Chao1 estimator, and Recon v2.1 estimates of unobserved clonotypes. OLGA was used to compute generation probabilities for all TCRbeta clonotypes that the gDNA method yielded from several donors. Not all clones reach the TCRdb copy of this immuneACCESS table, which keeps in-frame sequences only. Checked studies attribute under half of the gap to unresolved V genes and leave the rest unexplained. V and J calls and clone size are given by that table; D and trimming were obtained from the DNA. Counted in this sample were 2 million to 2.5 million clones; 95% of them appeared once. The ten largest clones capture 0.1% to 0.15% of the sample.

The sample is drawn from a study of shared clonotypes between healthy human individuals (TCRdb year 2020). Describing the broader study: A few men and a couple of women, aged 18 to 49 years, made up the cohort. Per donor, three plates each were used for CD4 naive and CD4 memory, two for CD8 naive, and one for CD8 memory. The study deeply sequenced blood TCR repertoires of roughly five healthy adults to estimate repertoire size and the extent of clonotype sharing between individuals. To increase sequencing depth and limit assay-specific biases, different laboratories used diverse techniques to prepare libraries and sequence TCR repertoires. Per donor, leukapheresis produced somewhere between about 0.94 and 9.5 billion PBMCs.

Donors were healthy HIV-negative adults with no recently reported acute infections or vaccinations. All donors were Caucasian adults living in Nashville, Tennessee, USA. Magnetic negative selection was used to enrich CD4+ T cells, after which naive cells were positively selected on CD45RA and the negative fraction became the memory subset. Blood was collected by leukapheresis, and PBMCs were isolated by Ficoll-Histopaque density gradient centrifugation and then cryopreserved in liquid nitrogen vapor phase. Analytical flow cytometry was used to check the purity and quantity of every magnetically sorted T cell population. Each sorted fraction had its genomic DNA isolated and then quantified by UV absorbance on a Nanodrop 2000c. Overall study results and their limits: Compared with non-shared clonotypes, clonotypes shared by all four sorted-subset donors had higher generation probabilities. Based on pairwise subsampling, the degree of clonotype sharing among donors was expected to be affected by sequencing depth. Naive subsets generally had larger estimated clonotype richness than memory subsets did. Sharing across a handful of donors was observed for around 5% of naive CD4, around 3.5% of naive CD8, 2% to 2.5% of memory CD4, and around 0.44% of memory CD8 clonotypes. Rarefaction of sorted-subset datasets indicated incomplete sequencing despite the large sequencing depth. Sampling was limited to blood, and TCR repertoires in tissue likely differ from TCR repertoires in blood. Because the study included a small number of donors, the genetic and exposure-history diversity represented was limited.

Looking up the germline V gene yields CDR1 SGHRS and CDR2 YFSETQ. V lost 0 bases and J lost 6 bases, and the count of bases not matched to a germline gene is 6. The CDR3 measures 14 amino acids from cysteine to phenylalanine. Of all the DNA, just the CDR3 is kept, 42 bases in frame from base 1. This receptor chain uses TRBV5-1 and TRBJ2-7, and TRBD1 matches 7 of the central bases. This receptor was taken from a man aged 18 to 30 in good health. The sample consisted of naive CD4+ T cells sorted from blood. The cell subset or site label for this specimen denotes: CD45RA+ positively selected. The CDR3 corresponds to CASSLGTGAGEQYF. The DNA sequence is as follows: TGCGCCAGCAGCTTGGGGACAGGTGCGGGCGAGCAGTACTTC.